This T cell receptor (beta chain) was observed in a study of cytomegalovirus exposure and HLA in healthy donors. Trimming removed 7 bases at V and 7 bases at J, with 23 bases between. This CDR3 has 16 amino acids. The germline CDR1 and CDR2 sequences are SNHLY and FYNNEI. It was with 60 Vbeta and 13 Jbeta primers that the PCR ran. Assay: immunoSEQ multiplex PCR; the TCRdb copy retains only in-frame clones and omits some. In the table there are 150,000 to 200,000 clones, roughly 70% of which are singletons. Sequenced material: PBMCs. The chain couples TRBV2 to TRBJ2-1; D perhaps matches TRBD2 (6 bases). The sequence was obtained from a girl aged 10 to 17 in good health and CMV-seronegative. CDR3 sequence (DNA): TGTGCCAGCATTCCTAGAGCTATAGGGGCGGGAAATGAGCAGTTCTTC. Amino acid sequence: CASIPRAIGAGNEQFF.